This T cell receptor beta chain was identified during a study of vaccination effects on CD4 cells after COVID-19. Across the study: Each participant was given two doses of one vaccine (BNT162b2 or mRNA-1273).

Within the ViraFEST assay, antigen-specific CD4+ T cells underwent expansion with viral peptide pools prior to sequencing. Upon completion of around 9 days in culture, CD4+ T cells were isolated. Vaccinated recipients, who were negative for nucleocapsid antibodies, had no history of SARS-CoV-2 infection. Findings of the study overall: Marked clonal contraction of infection- and vaccine-induced clones was seen late after vaccination. In healthy vaccinees, only 1 of 255 vaccine-induced clones cross-reacted with common cold coronaviruses.

On this clone: The antigen remains unidentified.

TCRdb keeps only in-frame clones here, not all; method: immunoSEQ multiplex PCR. The sample consists of some 77,000 clones, approximately 70% of them appearing once. The ends were cut back, 6 bases at V and 4 bases at J, with 13 bases in the middle. The germline V gene encodes CDR1 SQVTM and CDR2 ANQGSEA. This CDR3 is built from 14 residues. The sequences come from CD4+ T cells from PBMCs cultured with HCoV-OC43 spike peptides, collected before COVID-19 vaccination. Described subset: HCoV-OC43 spike overlapping peptide pool stimulation. The V call is TRBV29-1, the J call TRBJ2-6; possible D gene TRBD1, 5 bases. The TCR comes from a human donor who received a COVID-19 vaccine. CDR3 amino acids: CSVVQVAGANVLTF. CDR3 nucleotide sequence: TGCAGCGTCGTACAGGTGGCAGGGGCCAACGTCCTGACTTTC.